The 4 T cell receptor beta chains given below trace back to one sample, sequenced in a study of identical twins. TCRdb recomputed calls from the 5' RACE reads with MiXCR, one row per CDR3 protein. The sample yields 500,000 to 550,000 distinct CDR3 sequences, more than 20% seen once. A further study also used this sample, focusing on yellow fever vaccine responses in identical twins.

The material sequenced was CD4+ T cells sorted from blood. These receptors were obtained from a woman between 18 and 29 years old in good health.

The V gene is TRBV3-1, the J gene TRBJ2-5; D might be TRBD1 (5 bases). The V end lost 6 bases, the J end lost 1 base, and 18 bases lay between the germline ends. Germline loops: CDR1 LGHDT, CDR2 YNNKEL (reference sequence). The CDR3 has 16 residues. CDR3 in DNA: TGTGCCAGCAGACCCAGCCCAGGGTTCGTCCAAGAGACCCAGTACTTC. Protein sequence: CASRPSPGFVQETQYF.

Only a few counts were recorded for this clonotype. This chain joins TRBV3-1 and TRBJ2-1, with TRBD1 identical over 9 bases. This CDR3 has 17 residues. The V gene end was trimmed by 4 bases and the J gene end by 1 base; junction bases not matched to a gene: 8. Germline-derived CDR1 and CDR2 are LGHDT and YNNKEL (reference sequence). CDR3 sequence: CASSPGQGRRSYNEQFF. The CDR3 DNA is TGTGCCAGCAGCCCAGGACAGGGGCGTAGGTCCTACAATGAGCAGTTCTTC.

The chain couples TRBV5-1 to TRBJ2-2; D gene unclear. V lost 4 bases to trimming and J lost 4 bases, with 11 bases between them. Germline lookup yields CDR1 SGHRS and CDR2 YFSETQ. The CDR3 has 14 residues. CDR3 sequence reads: CASSVGPATGELFF. The CDR3 DNA sequence: TGCGCCAGCAGCGTGGGCCCGGCCACCGGGGAGCTGTTTTTT.

V gene TRBV10-2 combines with J gene TRBJ2-5; D is perhaps TRBD1 (6 bases). The CDR3 is 13 residues long. Trimming removed 7 bases at V and 8 bases at J, with 17 bases between. Germline CDR1 is WSHSY and CDR2 is SAAADI. The CDR3 nucleotides are TGCGCCAGCAATGTAGGGACATCTGCTACCCAGTACTTC. Translated, it gives CASNVGTSATQYF.